This TCR beta chain is from a study of neurological immune-mediated disorders. CDR3 size: 16 residues. Germline lookup yields CDR1 SGHRS and CDR2 YFSETQ. V was shortened by 4 bases and J by 3 bases, with 18 bases between the two germline ends. By 5'RACE with 10-nucleotide random UMIs, the cDNA was made. TCRdb itself ran the 5' RACE reads through MiXCR, one entry per CDR3 protein. The sample lists 50,000 or so distinct CDR3 sequences; about 3.7% were seen once. There are many counts of this clonotype. This receptor was identified in a man aged 40-50 years with multiple sclerosis. Sequencing input: PBMCs. The V call is TRBV5-1, the J call TRBJ2-3; TRBD2 might be the D (7 bases). DNA for the CDR3: TGCGCCAGCAGCCCTACCCCGGGGGGCGTTACAGATACGCAGTATTTT. Amino acid sequence: CASSPTPGGVTDTQYF.